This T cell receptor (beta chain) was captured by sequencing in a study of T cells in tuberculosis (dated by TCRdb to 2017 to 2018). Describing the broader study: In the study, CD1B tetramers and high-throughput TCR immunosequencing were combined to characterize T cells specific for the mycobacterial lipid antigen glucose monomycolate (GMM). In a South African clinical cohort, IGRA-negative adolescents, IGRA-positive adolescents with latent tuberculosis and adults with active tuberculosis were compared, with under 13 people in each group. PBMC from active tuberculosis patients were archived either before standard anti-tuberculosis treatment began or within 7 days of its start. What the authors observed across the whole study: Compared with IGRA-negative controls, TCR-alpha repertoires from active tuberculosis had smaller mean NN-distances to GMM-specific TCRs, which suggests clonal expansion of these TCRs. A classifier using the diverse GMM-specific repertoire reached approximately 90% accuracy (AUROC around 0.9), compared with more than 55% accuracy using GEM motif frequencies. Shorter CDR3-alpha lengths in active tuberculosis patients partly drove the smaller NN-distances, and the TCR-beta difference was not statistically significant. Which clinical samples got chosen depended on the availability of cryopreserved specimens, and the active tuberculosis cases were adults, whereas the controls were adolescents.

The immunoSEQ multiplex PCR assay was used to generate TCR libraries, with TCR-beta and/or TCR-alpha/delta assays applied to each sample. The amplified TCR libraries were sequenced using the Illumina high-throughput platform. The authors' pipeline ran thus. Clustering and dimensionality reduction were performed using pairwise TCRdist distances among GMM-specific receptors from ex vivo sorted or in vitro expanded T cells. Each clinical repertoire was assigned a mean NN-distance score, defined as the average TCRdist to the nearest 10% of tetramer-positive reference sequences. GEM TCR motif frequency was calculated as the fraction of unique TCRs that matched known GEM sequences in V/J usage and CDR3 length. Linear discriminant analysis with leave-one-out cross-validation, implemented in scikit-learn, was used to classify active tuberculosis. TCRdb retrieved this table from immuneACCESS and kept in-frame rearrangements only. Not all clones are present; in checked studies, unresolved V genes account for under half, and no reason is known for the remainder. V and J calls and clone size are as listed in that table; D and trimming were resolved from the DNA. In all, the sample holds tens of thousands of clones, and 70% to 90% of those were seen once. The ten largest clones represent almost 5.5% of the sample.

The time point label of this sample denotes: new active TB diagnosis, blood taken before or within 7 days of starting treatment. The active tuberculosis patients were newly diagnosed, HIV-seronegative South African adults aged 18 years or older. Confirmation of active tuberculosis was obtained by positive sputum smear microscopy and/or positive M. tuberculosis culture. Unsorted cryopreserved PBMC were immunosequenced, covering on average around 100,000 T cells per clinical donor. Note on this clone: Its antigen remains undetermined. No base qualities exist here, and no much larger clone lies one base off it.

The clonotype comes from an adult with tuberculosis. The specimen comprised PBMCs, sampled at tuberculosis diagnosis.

The CDR3 is CASSQLQRGGGELFF. DNA sequence: TGCGCCAGCAGCCAACTCCAGCGGGGGGGAGGGGAGCTGTTTTTT. Here the chain combines TRBV4-3 and TRBJ2-2, with TRBD2 matching 10 junction bases. CDR1 and CDR2, per the germline V gene, are LGHNA and YSLEER. Trimmed from V: 2 bases; trimmed from J: 8 bases; junction bases lacking a gene match: 5. The CDR3 runs 15 residues from the cysteine to the phenylalanine. The retained sequence is limited to the CDR3, 45 bases, with the frame set at the first base.